This entry is about one T cell receptor (beta chain). The antigen remains undetermined. This sample stems from a study of CXCR3-negative and CXCR3-positive naive CD8 T cells. Across the whole study: Each library gave roughly 1.5 +/- 0.3 million of some 150 million TRB reads. Study-wide results and limits: TCR strength was inferred from TRB CDR3 properties, while surface CD5 was comparable between naive subsets. Diversity in memory CD8+ cells fell much lower than the comparably high levels seen in both naive subsets. TRBV-TRBJ usage was alike in naive CXCR3-negative and CXCR3-positive cells but differed in memory cells. Comparison of naive cells showed more hydrophobic TRB CDR3s in CXCR3-positive than in CXCR3-negative naive cells.

The length of the CDR3 is 15 residues. TRB cDNA libraries were made by UMI-labeled 5' RACE. TCRdb reprocessed the 5' RACE reads and keeps a single row for each CDR3 protein, giving no DNA. Its table lists 150,000 to 180,000 distinct CDR3 sequences. The sample consisted of naive CXCR3+ CD8+ T cells from blood. The sample's subset: CD45RO-CCR7+CD27+CD95- naive CD8+ T cells expressing CXCR3 (TNR3+). The sequence derives from a human donor in good health. Some clones in this sample may be carry-over from other donors' samples. V is TRBV12-3 or TRBV12-4 and J is TRBJ2-5; TCRdb's D gene call, TRBD2, goes unchecked for lack of DNA. CDR3 amino acids: CASSLAGRNQETQYF.